This T cell receptor beta chain was found in a study of blood T cell repertoires in COVID-19. Across the whole study: The samples span acute and convalescent COVID-19 from the United States, Italy and Spain. Sample material is recorded as cDNA or gDNA derived from T cells, B-cell-depleted T cells, or PBMCs.

Germline CDR1 and CDR2: SQVTM and ANQGSEA. The CDR3 length is 13 residues. V lost 4 bases and J 5 bases, leaving 14 bases between the germline ends. Authors' analysis steps: Quantification of nucleated cells was approximated via reference gene primer amplification. The table came from immunoSEQ multiplex PCR; TCRdb's copy has only in-frame clones and leaves some out. The V and J calls and clone size come from that table; D and trimming were worked out from the DNA. The sample holds 200,000 or so clones, around three quarters seen once. The source material was peripheral blood. This rearrangement joins TRBV29-1 to TRBJ1-1, with D maybe TRBD1 (6 bases). The receptor was derived from a man between 60 and 75 years old with active or convalescent COVID-19. The CDR3 sequence is CSVGVGGETEAFF. The CDR3 DNA reads as TGCAGCGTTGGTGTAGGGGGAGAAACTGAAGCTTTCTTT.